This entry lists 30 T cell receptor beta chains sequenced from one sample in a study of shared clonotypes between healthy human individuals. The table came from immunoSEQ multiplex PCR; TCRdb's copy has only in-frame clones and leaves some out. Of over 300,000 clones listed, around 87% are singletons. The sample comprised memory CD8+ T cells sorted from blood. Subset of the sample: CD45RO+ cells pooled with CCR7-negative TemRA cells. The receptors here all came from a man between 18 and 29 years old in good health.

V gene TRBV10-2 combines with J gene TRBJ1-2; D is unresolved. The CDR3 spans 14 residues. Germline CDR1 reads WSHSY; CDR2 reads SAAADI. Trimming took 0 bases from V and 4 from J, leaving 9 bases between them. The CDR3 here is CASSESRRSYGYTF. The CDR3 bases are TGCGCCAGCAGTGAGTCAAGACGGAGCTATGGCTACACCTTC.

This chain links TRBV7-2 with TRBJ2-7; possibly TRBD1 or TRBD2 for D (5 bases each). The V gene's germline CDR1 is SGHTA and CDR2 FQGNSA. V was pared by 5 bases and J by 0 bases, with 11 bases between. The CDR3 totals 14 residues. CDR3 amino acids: CASSRDALSYEQYF. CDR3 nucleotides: TGTGCCAGCAGCCGGGACGCCCTCTCCTACGAGCAGTACTTC.

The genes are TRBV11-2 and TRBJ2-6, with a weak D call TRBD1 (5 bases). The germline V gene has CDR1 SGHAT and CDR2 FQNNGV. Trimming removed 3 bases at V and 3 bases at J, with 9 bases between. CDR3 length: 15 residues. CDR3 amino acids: CASSLTVGGANVLTF. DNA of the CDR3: TGTGCCAGCAGCTTGACAGTTGGTGGGGCCAACGTCCTGACTTTC.

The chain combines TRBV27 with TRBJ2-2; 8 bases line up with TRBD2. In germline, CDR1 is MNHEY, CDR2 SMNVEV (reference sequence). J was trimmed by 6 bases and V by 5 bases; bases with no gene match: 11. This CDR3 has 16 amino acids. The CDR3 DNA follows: TGTGCCAGCAGTCCAATAGGGACTAGGGGTCCCGGGGAGCTGTTTTTT. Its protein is CASSPIGTRGPGELFF.

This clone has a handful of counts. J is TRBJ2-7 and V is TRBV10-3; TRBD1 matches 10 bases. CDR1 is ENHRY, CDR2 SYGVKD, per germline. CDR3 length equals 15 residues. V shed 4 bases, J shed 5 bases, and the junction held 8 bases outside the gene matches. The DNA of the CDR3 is TGTGCCATCAGTGTAATGGGACAGGGGACACACGAGCAGTACTTC. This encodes CAISVMGQGTHEQYF.

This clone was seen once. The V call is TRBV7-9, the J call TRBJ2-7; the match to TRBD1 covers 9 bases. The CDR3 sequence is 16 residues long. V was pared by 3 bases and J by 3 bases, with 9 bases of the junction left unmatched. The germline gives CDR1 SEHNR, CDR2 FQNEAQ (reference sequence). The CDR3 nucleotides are TGTGCCAGCAGCTTCCCTGAGGACAGGGGAAACTACGAGCAGTACTTC. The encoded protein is CASSFPEDRGNYEQYF.

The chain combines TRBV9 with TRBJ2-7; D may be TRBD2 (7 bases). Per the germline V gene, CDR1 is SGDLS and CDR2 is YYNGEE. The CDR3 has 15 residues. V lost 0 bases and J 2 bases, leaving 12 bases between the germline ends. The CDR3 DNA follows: TGTGCCAGCAGCGTAGCGGGGGGCAATACCTACGAGCAGTACTTC. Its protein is CASSVAGGNTYEQYF. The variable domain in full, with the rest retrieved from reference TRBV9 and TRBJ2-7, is DSGVTQTPKHLITATGQRVTLRCSPRSGDLSVYWYQQSLDQGLQFLIQYYNGEERAKGNILERFSAQQFPDLHSELNLSSLELGDSALYFCASSVAGGNTYEQYFGPGTRLTVT.

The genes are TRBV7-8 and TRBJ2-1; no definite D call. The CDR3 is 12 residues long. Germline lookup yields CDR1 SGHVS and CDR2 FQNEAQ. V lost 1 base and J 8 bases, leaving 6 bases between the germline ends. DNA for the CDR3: TGTGCCAGCAGCTTAGAGGGCGATGAGCAGTTCTTC. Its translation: CASSLEGDEQFF.

The CDR3 DNA sequence: TGTGCCAGCTGGGACTTCCGAACTGGAAACACCATATATTTT. Translated: CASWDFRTGNTIYF. This chain joins TRBV2 and TRBJ1-3; D is perhaps TRBD1 (5 bases). The germline V gene encodes CDR1 SNHLY and CDR2 FYNNEI. The CDR3 contains 14 residues. Trimming stripped 8 bases from V and 2 bases from J, with 13 bases between.

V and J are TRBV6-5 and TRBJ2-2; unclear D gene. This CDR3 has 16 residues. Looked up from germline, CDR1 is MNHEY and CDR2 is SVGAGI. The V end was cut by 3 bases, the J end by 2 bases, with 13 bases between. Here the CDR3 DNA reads TGTGCCAGCAGTTATCGAAGGATTCAAAACACCGGGGAGCTGTTTTTT. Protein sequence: CASSYRRIQNTGELFF.

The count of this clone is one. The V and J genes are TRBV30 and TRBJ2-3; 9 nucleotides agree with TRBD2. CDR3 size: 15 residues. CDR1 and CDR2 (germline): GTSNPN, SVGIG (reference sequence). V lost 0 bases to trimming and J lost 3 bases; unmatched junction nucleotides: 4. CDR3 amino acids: CAWSVGTSSTDTQYF. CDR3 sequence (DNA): TGTGCCTGGAGTGTAGGGACTAGCTCAACAGATACGCAGTATTTT.

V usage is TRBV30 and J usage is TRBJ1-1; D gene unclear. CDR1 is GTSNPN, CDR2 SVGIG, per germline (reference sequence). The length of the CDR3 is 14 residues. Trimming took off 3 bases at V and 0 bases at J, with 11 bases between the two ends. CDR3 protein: CAWRELILNTEAFF. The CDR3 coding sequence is TGTGCCTGGAGGGAACTCATTCTGAACACTGAAGCTTTCTTT.

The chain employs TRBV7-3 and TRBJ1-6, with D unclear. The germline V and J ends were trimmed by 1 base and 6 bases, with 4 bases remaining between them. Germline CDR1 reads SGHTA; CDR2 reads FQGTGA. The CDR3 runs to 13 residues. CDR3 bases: TGTGCCAGCAGCTTAATACCTAATTCACCCCTCCACTTT. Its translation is CASSLIPNSPLHF.

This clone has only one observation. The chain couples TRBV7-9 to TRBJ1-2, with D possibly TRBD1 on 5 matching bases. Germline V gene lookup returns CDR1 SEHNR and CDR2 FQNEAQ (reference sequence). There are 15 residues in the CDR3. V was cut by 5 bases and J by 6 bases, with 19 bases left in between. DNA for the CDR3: TGTGCCAGCAGCCCCTCCGGGGCGCGACGCGATGGCTACACCTTC. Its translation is CASSPSGARRDGYTF.

The CDR3 DNA follows: TGTGCCAGCAGTTACGGTGGCACGGAAAAAGAGACCCAGTACTTC. Translating gives CASSYGGTEKETQYF. The chain joins TRBV6-5 to TRBJ2-5; D gene ambiguous. The germline V and J ends were trimmed by 2 bases and 3 bases, with 13 bases remaining between them. CDR3 size: 15 residues. Per the germline V gene, CDR1 is MNHEY and CDR2 is SVGAGI.

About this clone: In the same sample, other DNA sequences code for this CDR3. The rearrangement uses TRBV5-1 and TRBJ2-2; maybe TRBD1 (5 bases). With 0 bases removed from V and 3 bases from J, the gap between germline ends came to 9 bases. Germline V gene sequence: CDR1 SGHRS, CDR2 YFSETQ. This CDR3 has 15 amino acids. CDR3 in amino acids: CASSLEGADTGELFF. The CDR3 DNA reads TGCGCCAGCAGCTTGGAAGGGGCTGACACCGGGGAGCTGTTTTTT.

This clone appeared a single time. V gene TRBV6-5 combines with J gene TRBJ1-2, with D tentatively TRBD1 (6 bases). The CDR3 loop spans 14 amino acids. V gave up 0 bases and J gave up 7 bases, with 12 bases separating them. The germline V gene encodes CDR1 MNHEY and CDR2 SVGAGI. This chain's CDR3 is CASSYSEGVFGYTF. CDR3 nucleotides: TGTGCCAGCAGTTACTCGGAGGGGGTTTTTGGCTACACCTTC.

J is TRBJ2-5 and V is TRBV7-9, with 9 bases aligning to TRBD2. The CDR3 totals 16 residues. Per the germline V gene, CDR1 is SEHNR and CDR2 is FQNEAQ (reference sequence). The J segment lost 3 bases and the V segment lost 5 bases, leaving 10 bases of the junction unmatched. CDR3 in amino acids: CASSHTLAGVEETQYF. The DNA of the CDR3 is TGTGCCAGCAGCCACACCTTAGCGGGAGTCGAAGAGACCCAGTACTTC.

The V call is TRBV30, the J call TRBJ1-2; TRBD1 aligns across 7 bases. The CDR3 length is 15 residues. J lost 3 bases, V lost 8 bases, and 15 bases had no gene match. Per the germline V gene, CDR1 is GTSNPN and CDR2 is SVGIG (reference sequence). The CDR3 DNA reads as TGTGCCGGCAGAGAACCGGGACAGTCTTACTATGGCTACACCTTC. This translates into CAGREPGQSYYGYTF.

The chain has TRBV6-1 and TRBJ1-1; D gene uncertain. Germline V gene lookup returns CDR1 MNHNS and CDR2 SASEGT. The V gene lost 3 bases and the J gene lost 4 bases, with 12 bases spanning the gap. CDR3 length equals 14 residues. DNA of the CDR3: TGTGCCAGCAGTGAGGGGTACTTAAGCACTGAAGCTTTCTTT. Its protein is CASSEGYLSTEAFF.

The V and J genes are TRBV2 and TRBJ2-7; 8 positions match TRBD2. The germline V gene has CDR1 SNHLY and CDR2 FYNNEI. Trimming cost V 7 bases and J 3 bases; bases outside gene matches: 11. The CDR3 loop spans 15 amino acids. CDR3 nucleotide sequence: TGTGCCAGCACCCTCTTCCCGGGACTAGTCTACGAGCAGTACTTC. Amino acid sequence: CASTLFPGLVYEQYF.

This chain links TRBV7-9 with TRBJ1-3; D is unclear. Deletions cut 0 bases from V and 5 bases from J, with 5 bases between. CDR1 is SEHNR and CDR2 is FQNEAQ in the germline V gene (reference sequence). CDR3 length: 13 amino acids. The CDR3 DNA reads TGTGCCAGCAGCTTAGCGTTCCGAAACACCATATATTTT. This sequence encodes CASSLAFRNTIYF.

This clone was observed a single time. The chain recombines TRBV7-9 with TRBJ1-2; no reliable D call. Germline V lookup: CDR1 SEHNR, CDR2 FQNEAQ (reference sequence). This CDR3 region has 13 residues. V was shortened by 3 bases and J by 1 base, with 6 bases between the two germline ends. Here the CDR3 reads CASSFLVNYGYTF. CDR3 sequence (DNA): TGTGCCAGCAGCTTTCTGGTTAACTATGGCTACACCTTC.

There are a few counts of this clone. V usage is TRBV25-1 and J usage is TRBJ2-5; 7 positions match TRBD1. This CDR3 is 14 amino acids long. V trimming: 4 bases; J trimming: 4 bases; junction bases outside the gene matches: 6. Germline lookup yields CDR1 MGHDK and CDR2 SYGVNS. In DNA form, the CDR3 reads TGTGCCAGCAGTGCACAGGGGTGGGCAGAGACCCAGTACTTC. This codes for CASSAQGWAETQYF.

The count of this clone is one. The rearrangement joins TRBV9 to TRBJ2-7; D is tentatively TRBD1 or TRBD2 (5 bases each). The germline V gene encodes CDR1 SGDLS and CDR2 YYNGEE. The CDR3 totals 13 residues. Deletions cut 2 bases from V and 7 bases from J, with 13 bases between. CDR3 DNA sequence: TGTGCCAGCAGCGTCGGGGACCATGAGGAGCAGTACTTC. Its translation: CASSVGDHEEQYF.

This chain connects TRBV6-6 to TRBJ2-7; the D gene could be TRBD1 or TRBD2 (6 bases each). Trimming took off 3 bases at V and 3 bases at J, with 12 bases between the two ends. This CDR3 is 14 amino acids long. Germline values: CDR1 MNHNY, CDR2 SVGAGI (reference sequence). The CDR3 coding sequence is TGTGCCAGCAGTTATTCGGAGGGGGTCTACGAGCAGTACTTC. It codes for CASSYSEGVYEQYF.

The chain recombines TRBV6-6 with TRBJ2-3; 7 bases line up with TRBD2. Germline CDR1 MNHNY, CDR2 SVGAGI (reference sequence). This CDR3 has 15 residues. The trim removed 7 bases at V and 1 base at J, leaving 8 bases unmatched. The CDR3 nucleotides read TGTGCCAGCACCCAGACTAGCTCTGGCACAGATACGCAGTATTTT. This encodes CASTQTSSGTDTQYF.

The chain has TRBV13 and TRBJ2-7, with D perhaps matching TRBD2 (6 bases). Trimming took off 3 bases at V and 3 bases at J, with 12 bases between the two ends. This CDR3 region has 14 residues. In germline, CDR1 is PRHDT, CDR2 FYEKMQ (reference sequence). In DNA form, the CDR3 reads TGTGCCAGCAGCTTTTGGGGGGATTTCTACGAGCAGTACTTC. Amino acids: CASSFWGDFYEQYF.

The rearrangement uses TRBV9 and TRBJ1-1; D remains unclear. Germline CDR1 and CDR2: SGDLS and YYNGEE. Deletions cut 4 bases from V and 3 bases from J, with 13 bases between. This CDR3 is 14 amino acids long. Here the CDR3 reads CASSFFPMDTEAFF. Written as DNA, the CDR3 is TGTGCCAGCAGCTTCTTCCCCATGGACACTGAAGCTTTCTTT. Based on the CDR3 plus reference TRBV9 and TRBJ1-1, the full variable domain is DSGVTQTPKHLITATGQRVTLRCSPRSGDLSVYWYQQSLDQGLQFLIQYYNGEERAKGNILERFSAQQFPDLHSELNLSSLELGDSALYFCASSFFPMDTEAFFGQGTRLTVV.

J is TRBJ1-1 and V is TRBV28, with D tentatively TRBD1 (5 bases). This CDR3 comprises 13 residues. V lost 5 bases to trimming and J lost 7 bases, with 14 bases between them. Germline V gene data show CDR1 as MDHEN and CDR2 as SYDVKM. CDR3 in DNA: TGTGCCAGCAGTATGACAGAGAACCATGAAGCTTTCTTT. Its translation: CASSMTENHEAFF.